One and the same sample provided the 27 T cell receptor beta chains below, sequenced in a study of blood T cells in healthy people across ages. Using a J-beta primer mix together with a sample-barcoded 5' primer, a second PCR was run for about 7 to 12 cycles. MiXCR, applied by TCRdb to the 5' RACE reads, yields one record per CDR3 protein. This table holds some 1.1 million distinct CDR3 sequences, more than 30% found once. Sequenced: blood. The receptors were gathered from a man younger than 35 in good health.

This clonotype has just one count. The CDR3 DNA sequence: TGTGCCAGCACCCTCCGACGGATAAACACTGAAGCTTTCTTT. Residues: CASTLRRINTEAFF. This chain links TRBV12-3 or TRBV12-4 with TRBJ1-1; no definite D call. This CDR3 comprises 14 residues. V was clipped by 7 bases and J by 2 bases, with 14 bases between them.

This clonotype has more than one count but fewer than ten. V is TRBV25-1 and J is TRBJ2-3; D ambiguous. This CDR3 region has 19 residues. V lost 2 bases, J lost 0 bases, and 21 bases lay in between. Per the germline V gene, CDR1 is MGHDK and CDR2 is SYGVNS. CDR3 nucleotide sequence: TGTGCCAGCAGTGAAGCAAACTATGGCACAATGGCTAGCACAGATACGCAGTATTTT. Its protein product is CASSEANYGTMASTDTQYF.

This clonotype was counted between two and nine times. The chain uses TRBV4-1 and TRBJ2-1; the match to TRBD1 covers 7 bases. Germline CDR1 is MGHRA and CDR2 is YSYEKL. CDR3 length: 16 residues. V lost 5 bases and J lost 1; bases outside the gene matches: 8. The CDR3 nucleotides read TGCGCCAGCAGCGTAAGACAGGGACCTTCCTACAATGAGCAGTTCTTC. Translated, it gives CASSVRQGPSYNEQFF.

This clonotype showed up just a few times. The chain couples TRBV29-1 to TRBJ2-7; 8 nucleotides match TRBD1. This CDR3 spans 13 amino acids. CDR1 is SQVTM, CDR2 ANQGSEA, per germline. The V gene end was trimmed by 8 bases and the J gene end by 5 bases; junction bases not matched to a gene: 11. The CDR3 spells CSIRTGNKHEQYF. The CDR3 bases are TGCAGCATACGGACAGGGAATAAGCACGAGCAGTACTTC.

In DNA, the CDR3 is TGTGCCAGTAGTATTTCTGGCAATTGGGACAATGAGCAGTACTTC. It specifies CASSISGNWDNEQYF. The V gene is TRBV19, the J gene TRBJ2-1; weak D call: TRBD1 (6 bases). Matching the DNA end better, TRBJ2-7 makes the J call doubtful. In germline, CDR1 is LNHDA, CDR2 SQIVND (reference sequence). This CDR3 region has 15 residues.

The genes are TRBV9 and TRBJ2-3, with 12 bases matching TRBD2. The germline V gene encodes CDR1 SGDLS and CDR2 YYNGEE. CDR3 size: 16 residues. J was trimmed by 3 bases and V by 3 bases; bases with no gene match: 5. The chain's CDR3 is CASSGSSGGATDTQYF. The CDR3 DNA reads TGTGCCAGCAGCGGATCTAGCGGGGGGGCAACAGATACGCAGTATTTT.

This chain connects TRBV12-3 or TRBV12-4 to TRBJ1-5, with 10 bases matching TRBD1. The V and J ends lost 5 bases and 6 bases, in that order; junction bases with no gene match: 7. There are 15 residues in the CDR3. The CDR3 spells CASSGTGAISQPQHF. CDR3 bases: TGTGCCAGCAGTGGGACAGGGGCGATAAGTCAGCCCCAGCATTTT.

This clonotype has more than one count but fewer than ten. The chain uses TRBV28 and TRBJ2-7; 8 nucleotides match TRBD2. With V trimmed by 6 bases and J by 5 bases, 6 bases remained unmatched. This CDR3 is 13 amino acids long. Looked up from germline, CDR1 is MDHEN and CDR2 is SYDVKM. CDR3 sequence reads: CASRAGAQHEQYF. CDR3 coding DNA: TGTGCCAGCAGAGCGGGGGCACAACACGAGCAGTACTTC.

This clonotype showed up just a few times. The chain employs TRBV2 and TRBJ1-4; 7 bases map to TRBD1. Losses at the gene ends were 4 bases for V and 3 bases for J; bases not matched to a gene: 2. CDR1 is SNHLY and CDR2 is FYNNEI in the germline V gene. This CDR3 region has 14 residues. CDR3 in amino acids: CASSVTGANEKLFF. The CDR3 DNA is TGTGCCAGCAGTGTTACAGGGGCTAATGAAAAACTGTTTTTT.

CDR3 protein: CASSVGWVSEAFF. For the CDR3, the DNA is TGTGCCAGCAGCGTAGGTTGGGTCTCTGAAGCTTTCTTT. The V call is TRBV9, the J call TRBJ1-1; D is unresolved. V was pared by 0 bases and J by 6 bases, with 9 bases between. The germline V gene encodes CDR1 SGDLS and CDR2 YYNGEE. There are 13 residues in the CDR3.

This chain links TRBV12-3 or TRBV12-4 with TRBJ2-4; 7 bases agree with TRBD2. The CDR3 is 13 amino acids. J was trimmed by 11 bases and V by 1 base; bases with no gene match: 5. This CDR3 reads CASSLEEGRVQYF. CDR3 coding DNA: TGTGCCAGCAGTTTAGAGGAGGGGAGGGTTCAGTACTTC.

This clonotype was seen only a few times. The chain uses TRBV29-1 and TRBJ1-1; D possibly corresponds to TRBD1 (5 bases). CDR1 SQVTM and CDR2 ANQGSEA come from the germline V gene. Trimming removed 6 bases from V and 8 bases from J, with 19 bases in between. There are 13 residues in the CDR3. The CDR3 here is CSVQGQGWVEAFF. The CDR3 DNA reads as TGCAGCGTACAAGGGCAGGGATGGGTGGAAGCTTTCTTT.

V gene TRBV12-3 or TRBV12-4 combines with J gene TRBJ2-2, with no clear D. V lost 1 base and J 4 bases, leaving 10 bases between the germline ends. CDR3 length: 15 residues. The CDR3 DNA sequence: TGTGCCAGCAGTTTAGACGGTAGCCCCACCGGGGAGCTGTTTTTT. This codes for CASSLDGSPTGELFF.

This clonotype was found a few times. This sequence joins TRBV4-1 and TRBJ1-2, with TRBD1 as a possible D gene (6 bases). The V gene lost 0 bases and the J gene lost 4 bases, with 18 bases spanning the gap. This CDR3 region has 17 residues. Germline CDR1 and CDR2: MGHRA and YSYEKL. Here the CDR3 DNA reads TGCGCCAGCAGCCAAGACCGAAGGAGGGACATATTCTATGGCTACACCTTC. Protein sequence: CASSQDRRRDIFYGYTF.

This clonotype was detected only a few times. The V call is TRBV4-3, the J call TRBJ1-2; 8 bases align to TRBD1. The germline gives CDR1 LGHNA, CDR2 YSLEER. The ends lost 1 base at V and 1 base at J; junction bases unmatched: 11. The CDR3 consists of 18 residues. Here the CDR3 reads CASSQASLTGANNYGYTF. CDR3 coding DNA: TGCGCCAGCAGCCAAGCTTCCCTGACAGGGGCTAATAACTATGGCTACACCTTC.

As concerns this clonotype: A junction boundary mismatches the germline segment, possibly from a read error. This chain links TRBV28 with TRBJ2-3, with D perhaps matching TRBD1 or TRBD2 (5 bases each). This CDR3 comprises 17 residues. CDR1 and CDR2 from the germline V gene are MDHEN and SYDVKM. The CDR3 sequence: CAGSALRDPDPADTQYF. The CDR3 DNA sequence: TGTGCCGGCAGTGCACTCCGGGACCCCGACCCAGCAGATACGCAGTATTTT.

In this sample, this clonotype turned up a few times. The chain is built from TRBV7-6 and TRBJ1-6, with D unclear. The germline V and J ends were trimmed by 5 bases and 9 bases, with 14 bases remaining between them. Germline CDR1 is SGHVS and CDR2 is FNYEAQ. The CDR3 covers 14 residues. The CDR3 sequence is CASSPPGESSPLHF. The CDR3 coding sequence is TGTGCCAGCAGCCCTCCCGGGGAATCTTCACCCCTCCACTTT.

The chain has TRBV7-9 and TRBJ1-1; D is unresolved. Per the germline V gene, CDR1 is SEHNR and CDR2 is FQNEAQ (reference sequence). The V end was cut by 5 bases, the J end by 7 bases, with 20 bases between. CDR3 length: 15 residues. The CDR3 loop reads CASSPLGAGMSEAFF. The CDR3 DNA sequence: TGTGCCAGCAGCCCCCTAGGTGCAGGTATGAGTGAAGCTTTCTTT.

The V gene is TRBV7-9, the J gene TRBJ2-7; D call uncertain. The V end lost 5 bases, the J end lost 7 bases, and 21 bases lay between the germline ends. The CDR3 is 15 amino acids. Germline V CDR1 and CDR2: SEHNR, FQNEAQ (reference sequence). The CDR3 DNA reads TGTGCCAGCAGCCGAGGACCGATCGATTACAATGAGCAGTACTTC. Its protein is CASSRGPIDYNEQYF.

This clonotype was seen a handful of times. The CDR3 DNA reads TGCGCCAGCAGCTTGGCGAACAGTTCAAGCTCCTATAATTCACCCCTCCACTTT. Its protein is CASSLANSSSSYNSPLHF. V and J are TRBV5-1 and TRBJ1-6; no clear D. The CDR3 extends over 18 amino acids. CDR1 is SGHRS and CDR2 is YFSETQ in the germline V gene. Trimming removed 0 bases from V and 0 bases from J, with 13 bases in between.

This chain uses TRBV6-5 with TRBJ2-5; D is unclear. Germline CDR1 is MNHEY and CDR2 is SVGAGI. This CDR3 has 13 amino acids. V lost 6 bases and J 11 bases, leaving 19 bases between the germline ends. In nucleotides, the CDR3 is TGTGCCAGCAGCCAAGTAACTTGGAATGAGCAGTACTTC. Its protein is CASSQVTWNEQYF.

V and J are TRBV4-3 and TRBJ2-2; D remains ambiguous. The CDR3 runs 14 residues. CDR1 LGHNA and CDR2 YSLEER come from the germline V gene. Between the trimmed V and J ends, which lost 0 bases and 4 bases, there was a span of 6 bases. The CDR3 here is CASSQDRLTGELFF. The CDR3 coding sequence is TGCGCCAGCAGCCAAGATAGACTCACCGGGGAGCTGTTTTTT.

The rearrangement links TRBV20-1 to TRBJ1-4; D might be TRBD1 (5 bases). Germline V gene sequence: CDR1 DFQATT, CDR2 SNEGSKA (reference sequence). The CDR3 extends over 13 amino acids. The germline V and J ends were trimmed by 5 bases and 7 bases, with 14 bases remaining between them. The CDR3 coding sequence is TGCAGTGCTGTCGAGCAGGGATTTGAAAAACTGTTTTTT. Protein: CSAVEQGFEKLFF.

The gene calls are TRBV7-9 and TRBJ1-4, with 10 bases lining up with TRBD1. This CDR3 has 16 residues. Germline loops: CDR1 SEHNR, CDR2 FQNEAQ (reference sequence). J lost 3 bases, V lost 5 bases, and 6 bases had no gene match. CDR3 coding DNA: TGTGCCAGCAGCACGACAGGGGGCTTGGCTAATGAAAAACTGTTTTTT. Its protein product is CASSTTGGLANEKLFF.

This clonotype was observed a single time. CDR3 coding DNA: TGTGCCAACATAAAAGACAGGATGTCCTACAATGAGCAGTTCTTC. Translation: CANIKDRMSYNEQFF. The chain uses TRBV6-1 and TRBJ2-1, with D perhaps matching TRBD1 (6 bases). The length of the CDR3 is 15 residues. Germline V CDR1 and CDR2: MNHNS, SASEGT. The V gene lost 10 bases and the J gene lost 1 base, with 17 bases spanning the gap.

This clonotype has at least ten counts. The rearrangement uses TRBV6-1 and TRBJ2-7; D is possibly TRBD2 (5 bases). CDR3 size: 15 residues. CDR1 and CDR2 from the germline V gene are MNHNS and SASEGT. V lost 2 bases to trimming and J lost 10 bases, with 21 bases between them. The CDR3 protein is CASSEPSGGRARQYF. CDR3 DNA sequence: TGTGCCAGCAGTGAACCCTCTGGAGGTCGGGCAAGACAGTACTTC.

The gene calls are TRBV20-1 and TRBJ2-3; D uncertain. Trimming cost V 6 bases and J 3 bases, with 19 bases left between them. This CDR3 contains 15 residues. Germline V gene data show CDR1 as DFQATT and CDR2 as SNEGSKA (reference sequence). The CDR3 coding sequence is TGCAGTGCCAAGATGGGCAGGTTTGGAACAGATACGCAGTATTTT. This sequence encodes CSAKMGRFGTDTQYF.